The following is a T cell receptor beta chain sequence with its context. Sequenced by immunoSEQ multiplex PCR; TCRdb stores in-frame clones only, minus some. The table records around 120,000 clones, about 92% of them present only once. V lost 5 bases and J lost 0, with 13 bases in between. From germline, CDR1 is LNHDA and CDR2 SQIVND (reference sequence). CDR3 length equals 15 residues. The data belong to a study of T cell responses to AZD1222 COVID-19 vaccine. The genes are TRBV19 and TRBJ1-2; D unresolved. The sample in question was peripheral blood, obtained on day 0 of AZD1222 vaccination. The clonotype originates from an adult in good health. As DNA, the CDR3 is TGTGCCAGTAGTCCTGGGCCTGAAGCTAACTATGGCTACACCTTC. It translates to CASSPGPEANYGYTF. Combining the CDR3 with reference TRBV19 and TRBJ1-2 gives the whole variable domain DGGITQSPKYLFRKEGQNVTLSCEQNLNHDAMYWYRQDPGQGLRLIYYSQIVNDFQKGDIAEGYSVSREKKESFPLTVTSAQKNPTAFYLCASSPGPEANYGYTFGSGTRLTVV.